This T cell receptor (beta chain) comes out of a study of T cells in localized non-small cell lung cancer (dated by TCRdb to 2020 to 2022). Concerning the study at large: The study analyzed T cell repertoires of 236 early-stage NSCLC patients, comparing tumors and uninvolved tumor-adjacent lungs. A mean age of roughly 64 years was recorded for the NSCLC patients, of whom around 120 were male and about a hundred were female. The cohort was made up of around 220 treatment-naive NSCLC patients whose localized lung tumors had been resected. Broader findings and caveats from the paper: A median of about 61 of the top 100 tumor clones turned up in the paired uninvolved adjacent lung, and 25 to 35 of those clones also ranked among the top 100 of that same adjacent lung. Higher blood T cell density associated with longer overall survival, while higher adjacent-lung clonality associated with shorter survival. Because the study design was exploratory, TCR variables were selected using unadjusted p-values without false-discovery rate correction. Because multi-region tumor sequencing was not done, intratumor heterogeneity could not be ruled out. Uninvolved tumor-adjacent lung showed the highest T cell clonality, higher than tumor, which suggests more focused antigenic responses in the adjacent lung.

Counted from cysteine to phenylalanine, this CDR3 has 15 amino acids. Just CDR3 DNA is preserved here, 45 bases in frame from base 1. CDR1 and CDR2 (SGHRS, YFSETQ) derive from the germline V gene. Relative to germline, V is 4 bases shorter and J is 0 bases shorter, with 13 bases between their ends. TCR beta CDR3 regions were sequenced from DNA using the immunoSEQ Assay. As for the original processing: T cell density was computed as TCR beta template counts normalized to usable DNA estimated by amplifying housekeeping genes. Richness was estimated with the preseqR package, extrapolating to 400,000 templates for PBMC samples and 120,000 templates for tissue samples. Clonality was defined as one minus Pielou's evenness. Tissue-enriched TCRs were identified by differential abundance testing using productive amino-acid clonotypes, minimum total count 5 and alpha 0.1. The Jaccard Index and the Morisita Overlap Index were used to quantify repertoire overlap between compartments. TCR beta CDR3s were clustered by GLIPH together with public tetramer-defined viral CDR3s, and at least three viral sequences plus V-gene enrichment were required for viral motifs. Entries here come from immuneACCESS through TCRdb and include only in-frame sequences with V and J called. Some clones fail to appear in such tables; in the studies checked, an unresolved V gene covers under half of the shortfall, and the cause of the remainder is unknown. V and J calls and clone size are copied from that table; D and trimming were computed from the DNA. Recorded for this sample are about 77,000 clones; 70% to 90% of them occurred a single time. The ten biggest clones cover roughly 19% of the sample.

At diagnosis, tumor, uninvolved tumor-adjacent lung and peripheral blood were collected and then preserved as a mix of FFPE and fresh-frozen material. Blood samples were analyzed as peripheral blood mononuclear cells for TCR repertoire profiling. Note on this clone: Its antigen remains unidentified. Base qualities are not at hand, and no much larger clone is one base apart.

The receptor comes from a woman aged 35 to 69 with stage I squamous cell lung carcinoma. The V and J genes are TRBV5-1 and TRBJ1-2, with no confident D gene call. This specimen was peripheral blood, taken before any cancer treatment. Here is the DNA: TGCGCCAGCAGCCCGAGCGGTTCCTCTAACTATGGCTACACCTTC. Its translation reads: CASSPSGSSNYGYTF.